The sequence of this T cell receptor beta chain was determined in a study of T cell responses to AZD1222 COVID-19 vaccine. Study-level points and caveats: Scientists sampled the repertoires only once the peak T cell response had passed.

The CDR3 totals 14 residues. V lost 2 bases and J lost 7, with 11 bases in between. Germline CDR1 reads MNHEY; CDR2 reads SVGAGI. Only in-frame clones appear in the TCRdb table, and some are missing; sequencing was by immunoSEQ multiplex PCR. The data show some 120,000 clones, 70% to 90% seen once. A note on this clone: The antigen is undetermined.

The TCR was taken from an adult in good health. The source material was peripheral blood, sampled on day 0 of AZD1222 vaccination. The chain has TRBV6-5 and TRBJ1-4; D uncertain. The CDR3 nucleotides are TGTGCCAGCAGTTACGCGGACCCAGGTGAAAAACTGTTTTTT. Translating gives CASSYADPGEKLFF.